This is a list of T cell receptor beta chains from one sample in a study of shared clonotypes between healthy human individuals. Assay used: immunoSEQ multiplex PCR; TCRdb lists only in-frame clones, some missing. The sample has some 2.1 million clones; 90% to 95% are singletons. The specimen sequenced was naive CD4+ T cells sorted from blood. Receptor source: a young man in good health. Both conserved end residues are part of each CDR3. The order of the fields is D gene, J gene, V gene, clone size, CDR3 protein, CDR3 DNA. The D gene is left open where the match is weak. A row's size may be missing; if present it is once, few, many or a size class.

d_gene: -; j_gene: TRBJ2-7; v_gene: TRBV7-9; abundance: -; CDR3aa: CASSFSQGNEQYF; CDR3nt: TGTGCCAGCAGCTTCTCACAGGGAAACGAGCAGTACTTC
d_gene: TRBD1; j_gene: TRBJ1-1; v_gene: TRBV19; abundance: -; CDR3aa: CASSSQTGGTEAFF; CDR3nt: TGTGCCAGTAGTTCCCAGACAGGGGGAACTGAAGCTTTCTTT
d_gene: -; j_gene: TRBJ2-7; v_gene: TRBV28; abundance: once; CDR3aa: CASSLSGPPYEQYF; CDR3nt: TGTGCCAGCAGTTTGAGCGGCCCCCCCTACGAGCAGTACTTC
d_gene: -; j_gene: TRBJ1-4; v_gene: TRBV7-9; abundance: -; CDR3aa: CASSLDSGEKLFF; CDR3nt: TGTGCCAGCAGCCTCGATAGTGGGGAAAAACTGTTTTTT
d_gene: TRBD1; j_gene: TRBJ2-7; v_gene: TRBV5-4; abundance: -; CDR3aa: CASSRDGRQGSHYEQYF; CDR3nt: TGTGCCAGCAGCAGGGATGGGCGACAGGGGTCTCACTACGAGCAGTACTTC
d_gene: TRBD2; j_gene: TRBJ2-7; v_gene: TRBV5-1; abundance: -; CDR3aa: CASSSDGGSYEQYF; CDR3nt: TGCGCCAGCAGCTCGGACGGGGGGTCCTACGAGCAGTACTTC
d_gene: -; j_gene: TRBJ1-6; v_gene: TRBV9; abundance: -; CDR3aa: CASSETEYNSPLHF; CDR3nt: TGTGCCAGCAGTGAGACAGAGTATAATTCACCCCTCCACTTT
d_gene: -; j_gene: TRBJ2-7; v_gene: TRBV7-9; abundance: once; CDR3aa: CASSDYPGSWEAYF; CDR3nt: TGTGCCAGCAGCGACTATCCGGGCTCTTGGGAAGCGTACTTC
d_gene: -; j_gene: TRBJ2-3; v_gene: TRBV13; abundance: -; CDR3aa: CASSLASSTDTQYF; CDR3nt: TGTGCCAGCAGCTTAGCCTCTAGCACAGATACGCAGTATTTT
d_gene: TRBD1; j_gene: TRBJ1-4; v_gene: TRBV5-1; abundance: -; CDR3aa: CASSHRRPDRAGLYNEKLFF; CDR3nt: TGCGCCAGCAGCCACCGACGGCCCGACAGGGCGGGGCTATATAATGAAAAACTGTTTTTT
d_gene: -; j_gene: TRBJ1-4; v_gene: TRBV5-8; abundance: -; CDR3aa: CASSYNQGSPGYNEKLFF; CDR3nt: TGTGCCAGCAGCTACAACCAGGGGTCCCCTGGCTATAATGAAAAACTGTTTTTT
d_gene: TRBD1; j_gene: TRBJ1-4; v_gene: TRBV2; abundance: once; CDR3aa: CASSWLGTGEKLFF; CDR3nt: TGTGCCAGCAGTTGGCTAGGGACAGGCGAAAAACTGTTTTTT